This entry features one T cell receptor (beta chain) sequence. The data belong to a study of cytomegalovirus exposure and HLA in healthy donors. Primers: 60 Vbeta forward and 13 Jbeta reverse. Produced via immunoSEQ multiplex PCR; TCRdb's table is partial and in-frame only. The repertoire holds 90,000 to 150,000 clones, with approximately 76% as singletons. CDR1 and CDR2 from the germline V gene are MNHEY and SMNVEV (reference sequence). CDR3 length equals 13 residues. The V end was cut by 3 bases, the J end by 6 bases, with 12 bases between. The rearrangement uses TRBV27 and TRBJ2-7; D might be TRBD1 (5 bases). The clonotype was recovered from a man aged 50 to 59 in good health and CMV-seropositive. The material sequenced was PBMCs. CDR3 in amino acids: CASSLGQGFEQYF. For the CDR3, the DNA is TGTGCCAGCAGTTTGGGGCAAGGGTTCGAGCAGTACTTC.